This TCR beta chain was captured by sequencing in a study of OX40 agonist ivuxolimab in advanced cancers. Here immunoSEQ multiplex PCR was the method, and the copy in TCRdb shows in-frame clones only, minus some. The table includes 25,000 to 35,000 clones, 90% detected once. The CDR3 loop spans 11 amino acids. V lost 2 bases and J 8 bases, leaving 4 bases between the germline ends. The input for sequencing was CD4+ or CD8+ T cells sorted from blood, taken in a trial of the OX40 agonist ivuxolimab. This rearrangement joins TRBV5-3 to TRBJ2-2; the D is unclear. TRBV5-3 is treated as an ORF (open reading frame) with a function not yet certain. This clonotype was sampled from an adult with an advanced solid tumor such as melanoma, head and neck, liver or kidney cancer. CDR3 bases: TGTGCCAGAAGCTTATCAGGGGAGCTGTTTTTT. Its protein product is CARSLSGELFF.